One sample yielded the 29 T cell receptor beta chains listed below, sequenced in a study of blood T cells in healthy people across ages. The authors ran a second PCR of roughly 7 to 11 cycles using a sample-barcoded 5' primer and a J-beta primer mix. A single record per CDR3 protein comes from TCRdb applying MiXCR to the 5' RACE reads. The repertoire holds more than 600,000 distinct CDR3 sequences, with 20% to 30% as singletons. The same specimen was also included in a second study, on T cells of mothers and their children.

Material for sequencing was blood. These receptor sequences come from a boy between 5 and 17 years old in good health.

There are a few counts of this clonotype. This chain joins TRBV3-1 and TRBJ2-7; 8 bases match TRBD1. The germline CDR1 and CDR2 sequences are LGHDT and YNNKEL (reference sequence). The CDR3 covers 14 residues. With 5 bases clipped from V and 6 bases from J, the junction kept 9 bases outside the gene matches. This CDR3 is CASSDQGAGGEQYF. CDR3 sequence (DNA): TGTGCCAGCAGCGACCAGGGGGCGGGTGGCGAGCAGTACTTC.

This clonotype appeared a few times. This chain links TRBV29-1 with TRBJ2-1; 9 nucleotides line up with TRBD2. Germline V gene sequence: CDR1 SQVTM, CDR2 ANQGSEA. Trimming removed 3 bases from V and 8 bases from J; junction bases left unmatched: 8. This CDR3 contains 14 residues. CDR3 sequence: CSVDSREGRYEQFF. CDR3 nucleotides: TGCAGCGTTGATTCGCGGGAGGGCCGCTATGAGCAGTTCTTC.

This clonotype occurred a few times. The chain uses TRBV5-1 and TRBJ2-1; TRBD2 matches 7 bases. J gave up 2 bases and V 0 bases, and 2 bases lay outside the gene matches. From germline, CDR1 is SGHRS and CDR2 YFSETQ. There are 15 residues in the CDR3. CDR3 sequence reads: CASSLGGRAYNEQFF. The CDR3 coding sequence is TGCGCCAGCAGCTTGGGAGGGAGGGCCTACAATGAGCAGTTCTTC. Full variable domain (missing parts from reference TRBV5-1 and TRBJ2-1): KAGVTQTPRYLIKTRGQQVTLSCSPISGHRSVSWYQQTPGQGLQFLFEYFSETQRNKGNFPGRFSGRQFSNSRSEMNVSTLELGDSALYLCASSLGGRAYNEQFFGPGTRLTVL.

CDR3 sequence reads: CASGLAGGSVHNEQFF. The CDR3 DNA reads TGTGCCAGCGGACTAGCGGGAGGGTCCGTCCACAATGAGCAGTTCTTC. The chain links TRBV19 to TRBJ2-1; 15 bases are a match to TRBD2. CDR3 length: 16 residues. V was clipped by 9 bases and J by 5 bases; unmatched bases: 8. Germline V CDR1 and CDR2: LNHDA, SQIVND (reference sequence). Full variable domain (outside the CDR3, taken from reference TRBV19 and TRBJ2-1): DGGITQSPKYLFRKEGQNVTLSCEQNLNHDAMYWYRQDPGQGLRLIYYSQIVNDFQKGDIAEGYSVSREKKESFPLTVTSAQKNPTAFYLCASGLAGGSVHNEQFFGPGTRLTVL.

The table lists this clonotype with a few counts. The V and J genes are TRBV12-3 or TRBV12-4 and TRBJ2-5, with a possible D match to TRBD2 (6 bases). The CDR3 has 15 residues. Between the trimmed V and J ends, which lost 1 base and 11 bases, there was a span of 20 bases. The CDR3 nucleotides read TGTGCCAGCAGTTTAGAAAACGGCCCTGGTGGGACTCAGTACTTC. Translating it yields CASSLENGPGGTQYF.

As to this clonotype: Its ends do not fully match the called genes, so a read error is possible. CDR3 region: CASTQDGRDNQPQHF. CDR3 DNA sequence: TGTGCCAGCACCCAAGATGGTCGGGACAATCAGCCCCAGCATTTT. The chain combines TRBV3-1 with TRBJ1-5; D gene unclear. In germline, CDR1 is LGHDT, CDR2 YNNKEL (reference sequence). The CDR3 consists of 15 residues.

This clonotype has just a few counts. The chain recombines TRBV7-9 with TRBJ1-2; D uncertain. Trimming cost V 3 bases and J 0 bases, with 8 bases left between them. CDR3 length: 14 amino acids. CDR1 is SEHNR, CDR2 FQNEAQ, per germline (reference sequence). This chain's CDR3 is CASSLLAANYGYTF. CDR3 DNA: TGTGCCAGCAGCTTGTTGGCGGCTAACTATGGCTACACCTTC.

The V and J genes are TRBV20-1 and TRBJ2-7; 7 bases fit TRBD2. The CDR3 contains 13 residues. Germline assignment: CDR1 DFQATT and CDR2 SNEGSKA (reference sequence). V trimming: 6 bases; J trimming: 2 bases; junction bases outside the gene matches: 7. In DNA, the CDR3 is TGCAGTGCCCGCGGGGGTTACACCTACGAGCAGTACTTC. This translates into CSARGGYTYEQYF.

The gene calls are TRBV6-4 and TRBJ2-1, with a tentative D call TRBD2 (6 bases). Trimming removed 5 bases from V and 1 base from J, with 12 bases in between. This CDR3 spans 15 amino acids. In germline, CDR1 is MRHNA, CDR2 SNTAGT. CDR3 amino acids: CASSPSGQSYNEQFF. The CDR3 DNA reads as TGTGCCAGCAGTCCAAGCGGGCAGTCCTACAATGAGCAGTTCTTC.

The chain combines TRBV20-1 with TRBJ1-1; 7 bases line up with TRBD1. Germline loops: CDR1 DFQATT, CDR2 SNEGSKA (reference sequence). The CDR3 is made up of 15 amino acids. V gave up 0 bases and J gave up 10 bases; unmatched junction bases: 14. CDR3 sequence: CSARDPSQGGKGAFF. The CDR3 region has the DNA TGCAGTGCTAGAGATCCCTCCCAGGGGGGCAAGGGAGCTTTCTTT.

This clonotype was counted only a few times. The genes are TRBV7-2 and TRBJ2-7, with D maybe TRBD2 (6 bases). Germline lookup yields CDR1 SGHTA and CDR2 FQGNSA. The ends were cut back, 5 bases at V and 3 bases at J, with 20 bases in the middle. The CDR3 is made up of 16 amino acids. The CDR3 DNA follows: TGTGCCAGCAGCCCTCCACTGGGACTCTCCCGCTACGAGCAGTACTTC. Protein sequence: CASSPPLGLSRYEQYF.

The V gene is TRBV6-4, the J gene TRBJ1-2, with 7 bases aligning to TRBD1. The germline V gene has CDR1 MRHNA and CDR2 SNTAGT. V lost 8 bases, J lost 2 bases, and 11 bases stayed unmatched. The CDR3 is made up of 15 amino acids. CDR3 loop: CASYGGRQGNYGYTF. DNA of the CDR3: TGTGCCAGCTATGGGGGGAGACAGGGAAACTATGGCTACACCTTC.

V and J are TRBV12-3 or TRBV12-4 and TRBJ2-2, with 10 bases aligning to TRBD2. CDR3 size: 15 residues. V gave up 6 bases and J gave up 1 base; unmatched junction bases: 2. The CDR3 sequence: CASRVAGGNTGELFF. Written as DNA, the CDR3 is TGTGCCAGCAGGGTAGCGGGGGGGAACACCGGGGAGCTGTTTTTT.

The chain combines TRBV27 with TRBJ1-3; D possibly corresponds to TRBD1 (6 bases). V lost 4 bases and J lost 3, with 16 bases in between. The CDR3 sequence is 16 residues long. CDR1 is MNHEY, CDR2 SMNVEV, per germline (reference sequence). This chain's CDR3 is CASSSLSTGFGNTIYF. The CDR3 coding sequence is TGTGCCAGCAGTTCGCTCTCAACAGGGTTTGGAAACACCATATATTTT.

This chain uses TRBV20-1 with TRBJ1-1; 9 nucleotides match TRBD1. With 5 bases clipped from V and 3 bases from J, the junction kept 7 bases outside the gene matches. Germline values: CDR1 DFQATT, CDR2 SNEGSKA (reference sequence). The length of the CDR3 is 14 residues. For the CDR3, the DNA is TGCAGTGCTCTAACAGACAGGGGGGACACTGAAGCTTTCTTT. It yields the protein CSALTDRGDTEAFF.

This clonotype was observed a few times. The rearrangement links TRBV29-1 to TRBJ2-7, with TRBD1 identical over 10 bases. With V trimmed by 7 bases and J by 0 bases, 3 bases remained unmatched. The CDR3 covers 13 residues. The V gene's germline CDR1 is SQVTM and CDR2 ANQGSEA. The CDR3 nucleotides are TGCAGCGGCCGGACAGGGGGCTCCTACGAGCAGTACTTC. It codes for CSGRTGGSYEQYF.

The V and J genes are TRBV27 and TRBJ2-5; 13 nucleotides agree with TRBD2. Judging by the DNA end, TRBJ2-1 fits better; the J call may be wrong. This CDR3 has 15 amino acids. Germline CDR1 and CDR2: MNHEY and SMNVEV (reference sequence). CDR3 residues: CASSTGLAGILEQFF. Here the CDR3 DNA reads TGTGCCAGCAGTACGGGACTAGCGGGGATCTTGGAGCAGTTCTTC.

The chain uses TRBV5-1 and TRBJ1-1; 9 bases are shared with TRBD1. Germline CDR1 is SGHRS and CDR2 is YFSETQ. V lost 4 bases to trimming and J lost 6 bases; unmatched junction nucleotides: 7. The CDR3 extends over 14 amino acids. The CDR3 DNA follows: TGCGCCAGCAGCCCCGGGACAGGGAGCCCTGAAGCTTTCTTT. Its translation: CASSPGTGSPEAFF.

The V and J genes are TRBV29-1 and TRBJ2-6; TRBD1 agrees at 9 bases. The ends lost 7 bases at V and 1 base at J; junction bases unmatched: 11. Germline CDR1 SQVTM, CDR2 ANQGSEA. This CDR3 has 17 residues. The CDR3 DNA reads as TGCAGCGCCCGGACAGGGGATGTAGTATCTGGGGCCAACGTCCTGACTTTC. Its protein product is CSARTGDVVSGANVLTF. The full variable domain, in which reference TRBV29-1 and TRBJ2-6 provide the parts outside the CDR3, is SAVISQKPSRDICQRGTSLTIQCQVDSQVTMMFWYRQQPGQSLTLIATANQGSEATYESGFVIDKFPISRPNLTFSTLTVSNMSPEDSSIYLCSARTGDVVSGANVLTFGAGSRLTVL.

The rearrangement links TRBV28 to TRBJ2-7; no reliable D call. V was cut by 2 bases and J by 1 base, with 12 bases left in between. The CDR3 runs 15 residues. Looked up from germline, CDR1 is MDHEN and CDR2 is SYDVKM. The CDR3 here is CASSLPRSPSYEQYF. The CDR3 DNA follows: TGTGCCAGCAGTTTACCCAGATCACCATCCTACGAGCAGTACTTC. Drawing the rest from reference TRBV28 and TRBJ2-7, the complete variable domain is DVKVTQSSRYLVKRTGEKVFLECVQDMDHENMFWYRQDPGLGLRLIYFSYDVKMKEKGDIPEGYSVSREKKERFSLILESASTNQTSMYLCASSLPRSPSYEQYFGPGTRLTVT.

This clonotype was detected many times. The chain couples TRBV10-3 to TRBJ2-5; a weak D match, TRBD2 (5 bases). The V gene lost 10 bases and the J gene lost 5 bases, with 11 bases spanning the gap. The CDR3 length is 11 residues. Per the germline V gene, CDR1 is ENHRY and CDR2 is SYGVKD. The CDR3 coding sequence is TGTGCCAGCCGAGGGTACGAGACCCAGTACTTC. Its translation is CASRGYETQYF.

This clonotype was counted only a few times. J is TRBJ2-7 and V is TRBV12-3 or TRBV12-4; 9 bases agree with TRBD1. The ends lost 6 bases at V and 3 bases at J; junction bases unmatched: 9. CDR3 length: 15 amino acids. DNA for the CDR3: TGTGCCAGCAGCTTCGAGGGACAGGGTAACTACGAGCAGTACTTC. Protein product: CASSFEGQGNYEQYF.

This chain links TRBV20-1 with TRBJ1-6; D not resolved. Trimming shortened V by 2 bases and J by 1 base, and 9 bases separated the two germline ends. Germline V gives CDR1 DFQATT, CDR2 SNEGSKA (reference sequence). The CDR3 consists of 15 residues. The CDR3 reads CSARSDPSYNSPLHF. Written as DNA, the CDR3 is TGCAGTGCTAGATCAGACCCATCCTATAATTCACCCCTCCACTTT.

The chain uses TRBV5-1 and TRBJ1-2, with no clear D. The germline V and J ends were trimmed by 4 bases and 8 bases, with 15 bases remaining between them. Germline CDR1 SGHRS, CDR2 YFSETQ. This CDR3 has 13 amino acids. As DNA, the CDR3 is TGCGCCAGCAGCCCGGTAGACACCGAAGGCTACACCTTC. Its protein is CASSPVDTEGYTF.

The chain couples TRBV27 to TRBJ1-1; D gene unclear. Between the trimmed V and J ends, which lost 7 bases and 1 base, there was a span of 16 bases. CDR1 is MNHEY and CDR2 is SMNVEV in the germline V gene (reference sequence). CDR3 length equals 15 residues. The CDR3 DNA follows: TGTGCCAGCAACCCTCTAGGGCGGTGGAACACTGAAGCTTTCTTT. This codes for CASNPLGRWNTEAFF.

V and J are TRBV20-1 and TRBJ1-2; no definite D call. CDR3 length: 12 amino acids. Germline loops: CDR1 DFQATT, CDR2 SNEGSKA (reference sequence). The germline V and J ends were trimmed by 4 bases and 4 bases, with 10 bases remaining between them. CDR3 residues: CSANEGSYGYTF. The CDR3 DNA sequence: TGCAGTGCTAATGAGGGATCCTATGGCTACACCTTC.

The genes are TRBV20-1 and TRBJ1-2; D remains unclear. V gave up 6 bases and J gave up 5 bases, with 13 bases separating them. The CDR3 spans 12 residues. Germline CDR1 reads DFQATT; CDR2 reads SNEGSKA (reference sequence). The CDR3 DNA reads as TGCAGTGCCATTGCTTCCTCATATGGCTACACCTTC. Translated: CSAIASSYGYTF.

This clonotype appeared a few times. The V and J genes are TRBV27 and TRBJ1-5; possibly TRBD1 for D (5 bases). Trimming removed 2 bases at V and 4 bases at J, with 12 bases between. CDR1 and CDR2 (germline): MNHEY, SMNVEV (reference sequence). The CDR3 contains 15 residues. In DNA, the CDR3 is TGTGCCAGCAGTTTAATTGCAGGGCGGAATCAGCCCCAGCATTTT. Amino acids: CASSLIAGRNQPQHF.

This clonotype has a handful of counts. The rearrangement joins TRBV7-2 to TRBJ2-7, with 11 positions matching TRBD1. This CDR3 comprises 15 residues. Germline trimming cut 2 bases from V and 6 bases from J; bases unmatched to any gene: 6. Germline loops: CDR1 SGHTA, CDR2 FQGNSA. CDR3 bases: TGTGCCAGCAGCTTACGGACAGGGGGCCTGGGCGAGCAGTACTTC. It yields the protein CASSLRTGGLGEQYF.